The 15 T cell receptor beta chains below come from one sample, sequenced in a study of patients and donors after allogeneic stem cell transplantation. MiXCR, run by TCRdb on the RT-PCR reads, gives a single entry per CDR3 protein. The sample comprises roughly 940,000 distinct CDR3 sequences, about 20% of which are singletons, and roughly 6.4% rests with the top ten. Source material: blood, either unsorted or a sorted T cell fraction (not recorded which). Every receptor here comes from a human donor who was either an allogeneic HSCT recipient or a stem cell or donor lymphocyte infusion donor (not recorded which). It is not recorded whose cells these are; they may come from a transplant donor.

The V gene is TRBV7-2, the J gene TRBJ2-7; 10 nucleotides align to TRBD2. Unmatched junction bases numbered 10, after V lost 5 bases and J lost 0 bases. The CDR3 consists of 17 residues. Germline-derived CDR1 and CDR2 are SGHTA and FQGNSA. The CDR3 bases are TGTGCCAGCAGCCCGTCCACTAGCGGGATACACTCCTACGAGCAGTACTTC. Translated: CASSPSTSGIHSYEQYF.

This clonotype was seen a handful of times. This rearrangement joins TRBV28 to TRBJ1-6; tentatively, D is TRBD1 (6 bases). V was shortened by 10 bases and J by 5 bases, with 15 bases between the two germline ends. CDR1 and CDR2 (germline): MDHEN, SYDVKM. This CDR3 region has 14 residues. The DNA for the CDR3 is TGTGCCACTGGGGGGGCTTGGGATAATTCACCCCTCCACTTT. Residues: CATGGAWDNSPLHF.

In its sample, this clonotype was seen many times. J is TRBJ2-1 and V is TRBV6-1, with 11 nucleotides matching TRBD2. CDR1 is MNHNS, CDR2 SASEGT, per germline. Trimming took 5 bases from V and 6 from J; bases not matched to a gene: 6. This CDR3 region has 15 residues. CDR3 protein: CASSNLAGGLNEQFF. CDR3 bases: TGTGCCAGCAGTAACCTAGCGGGGGGTCTCAATGAGCAGTTCTTC.

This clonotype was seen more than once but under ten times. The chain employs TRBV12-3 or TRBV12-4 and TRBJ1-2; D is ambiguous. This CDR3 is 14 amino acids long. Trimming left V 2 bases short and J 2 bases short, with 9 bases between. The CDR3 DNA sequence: TGTGCCAGCAGTTTACAAGTTACCAACTATGGCTACACCTTC. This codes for CASSLQVTNYGYTF.

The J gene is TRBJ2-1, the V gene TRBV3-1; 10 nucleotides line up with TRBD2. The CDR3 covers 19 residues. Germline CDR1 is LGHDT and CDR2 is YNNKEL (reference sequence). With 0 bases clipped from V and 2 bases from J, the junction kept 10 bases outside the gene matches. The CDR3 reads CASSQDKREGLFTYNEQFF. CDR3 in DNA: TGTGCCAGCAGCCAAGATAAGCGGGAGGGCCTGTTCACCTACAATGAGCAGTTCTTC.

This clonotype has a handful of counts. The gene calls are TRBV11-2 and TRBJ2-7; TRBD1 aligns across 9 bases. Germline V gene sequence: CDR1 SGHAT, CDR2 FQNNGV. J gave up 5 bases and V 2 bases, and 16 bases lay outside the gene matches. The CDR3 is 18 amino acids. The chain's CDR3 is CASSLLLVGTGLFDEQYF. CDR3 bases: TGTGCCAGCAGCTTACTGCTAGTCGGGACAGGGCTTTTCGACGAGCAGTACTTC.

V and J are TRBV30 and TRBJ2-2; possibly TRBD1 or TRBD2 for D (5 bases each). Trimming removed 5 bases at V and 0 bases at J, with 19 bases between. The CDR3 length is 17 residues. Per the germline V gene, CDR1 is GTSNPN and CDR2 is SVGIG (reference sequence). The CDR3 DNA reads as TGTGCCTGGGGGGCGCCCTCGGGATTCTCGAACACCGGGGAGCTGTTTTTT. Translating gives CAWGAPSGFSNTGELFF.

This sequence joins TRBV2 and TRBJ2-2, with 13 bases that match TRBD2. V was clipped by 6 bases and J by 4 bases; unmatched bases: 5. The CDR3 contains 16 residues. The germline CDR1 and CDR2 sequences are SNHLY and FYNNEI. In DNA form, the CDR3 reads TGTGCCAGCAGAGGACTAGCGGGAGTGGCCACCGGGGAGCTGTTTTTT. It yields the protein CASRGLAGVATGELFF.

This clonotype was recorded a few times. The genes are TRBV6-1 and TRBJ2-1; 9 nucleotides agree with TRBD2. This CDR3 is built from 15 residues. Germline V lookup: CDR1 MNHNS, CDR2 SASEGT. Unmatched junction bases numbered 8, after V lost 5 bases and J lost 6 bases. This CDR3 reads CASSTLETSGNEQFF. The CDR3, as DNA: TGTGCCAGCAGTACCCTGGAGACTAGCGGCAATGAGCAGTTCTTC.

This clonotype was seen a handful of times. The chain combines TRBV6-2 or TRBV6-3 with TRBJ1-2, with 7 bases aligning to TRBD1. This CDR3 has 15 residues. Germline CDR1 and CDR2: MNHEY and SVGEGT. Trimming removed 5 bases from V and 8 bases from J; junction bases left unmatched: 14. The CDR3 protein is CASSPQGKLYGGYTF. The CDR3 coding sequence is TGTGCCAGCAGTCCACAGGGGAAGCTGTATGGGGGCTACACCTTC.

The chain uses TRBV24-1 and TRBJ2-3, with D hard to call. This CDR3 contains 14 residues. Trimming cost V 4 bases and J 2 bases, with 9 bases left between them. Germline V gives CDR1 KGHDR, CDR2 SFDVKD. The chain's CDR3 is CATSETLNTDTQYF. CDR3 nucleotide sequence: TGTGCCACCAGTGAGACCTTGAACACAGATACGCAGTATTTT.

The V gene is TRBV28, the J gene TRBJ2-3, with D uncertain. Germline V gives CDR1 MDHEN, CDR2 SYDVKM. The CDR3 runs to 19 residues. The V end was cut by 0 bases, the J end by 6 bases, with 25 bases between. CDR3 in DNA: TGTGCCAGCAGTTTATGGATCCTCGACGGTACAAACCCCACGGATACGCAGTATTTT. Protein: CASSLWILDGTNPTDTQYF.

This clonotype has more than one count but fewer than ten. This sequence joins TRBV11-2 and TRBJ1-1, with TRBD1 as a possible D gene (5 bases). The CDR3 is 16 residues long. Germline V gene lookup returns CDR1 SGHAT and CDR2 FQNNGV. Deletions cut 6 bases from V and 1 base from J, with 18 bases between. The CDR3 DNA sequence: TGTGCCAGCAGTCACCCTCCGGGACGGAAGAACACTGAAGCTTTCTTT. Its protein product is CASSHPPGRKNTEAFF.

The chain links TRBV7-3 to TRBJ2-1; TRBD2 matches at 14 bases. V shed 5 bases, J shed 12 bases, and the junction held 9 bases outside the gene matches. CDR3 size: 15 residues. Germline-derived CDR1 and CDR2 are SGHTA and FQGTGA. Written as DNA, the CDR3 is TGTGCCAGCAGCGGAGGACTAGCGGGAGGAATTGGGCAGTTCTTC. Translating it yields CASSGGLAGGIGQFF.

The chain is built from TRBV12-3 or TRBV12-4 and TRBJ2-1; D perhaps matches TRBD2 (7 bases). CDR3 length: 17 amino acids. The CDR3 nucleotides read TGTGAAAGCACCCCAAACCTGGCGGGGGCCTCCTACAATGAGCAGTTCTTC. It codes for CESTPNLAGASYNEQFF.